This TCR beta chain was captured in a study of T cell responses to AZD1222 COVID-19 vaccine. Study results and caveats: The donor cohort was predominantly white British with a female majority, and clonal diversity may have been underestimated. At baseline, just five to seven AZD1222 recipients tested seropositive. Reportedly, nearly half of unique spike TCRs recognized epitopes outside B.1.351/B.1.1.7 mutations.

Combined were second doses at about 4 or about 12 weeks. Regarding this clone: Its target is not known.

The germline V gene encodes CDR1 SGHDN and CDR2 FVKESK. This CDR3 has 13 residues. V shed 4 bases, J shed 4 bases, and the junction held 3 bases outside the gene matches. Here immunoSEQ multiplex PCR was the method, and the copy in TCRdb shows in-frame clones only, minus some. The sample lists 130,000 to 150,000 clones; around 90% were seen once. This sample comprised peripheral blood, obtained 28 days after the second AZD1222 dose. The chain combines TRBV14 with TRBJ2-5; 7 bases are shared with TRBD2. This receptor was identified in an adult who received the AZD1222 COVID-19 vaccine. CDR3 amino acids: CASSRAGAETQYF. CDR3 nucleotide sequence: TGTGCCAGCAGCCGGGCGGGAGCAGAGACCCAGTACTTC.